Below, 30 T cell receptor beta chains from the same sample are listed, as sequenced in a study of beta chain features in type 1 diabetes. Overall study results and limits: In every one of the four CD4+ subsets, TCRB CDR3s were moderately but significantly shorter in Type 1 diabetes patients.

Expressed TCRB transcripts were sequenced because the isolated RNA had all been reverse transcribed beforehand. Produced via immunoSEQ multiplex PCR; TCRdb's table is partial and in-frame only. This table has roughly 400,000 clones, around 10% appearing once. These receptors' targets are unknown. Sequences were obtained from central memory CD4+ T cells from blood. The receptors were gathered from a man aged 25-45 years with type 1 diabetes.

In the case of this clone: Different DNA sequences within this sample yield the same CDR3. This chain uses TRBV6-4 with TRBJ2-3; 11 nucleotides match TRBD2. This CDR3 comprises 15 residues. The junction had 7 bases not matched to a gene; V was cut back by 5 bases and J by 6 bases. The germline V gene has CDR1 MRHNA and CDR2 SNTAGT. The CDR3 DNA reads as TGTGCCAGCAGTCGATTAGCGGGAGGGCCGGATACGCAGTATTTT. Protein: CASSRLAGGPDTQYF.

This clone was picked up a small number of times. The chain couples TRBV5-1 to TRBJ1-3, with a possible D match to TRBD1 (5 bases). CDR1 is SGHRS and CDR2 is YFSETQ in the germline V gene. There are 16 residues in the CDR3. The V end was cut by 4 bases, the J end by 5 bases, with 19 bases between. CDR3 sequence (DNA): TGCGCCAGCAGCGGGGGTTTTGAAGGGAGACGAAACACCATATATTTT. It yields the protein CASSGGFEGRRNTIYF.

This clone was counted ten times or more. CDR3 in DNA: TGTGCCAGCAGCTTAGCCCTCCGTCGGGGCACCGGGGAGCTGTTTTTT. This encodes CASSLALRRGTGELFF. The genes are TRBV11-2 and TRBJ2-2; the D gene is possibly TRBD2 (5 bases). The CDR3 loop spans 16 amino acids. Trimming removed 1 base at V and 4 bases at J, with 13 bases between. The V gene's germline CDR1 is SGHAT and CDR2 FQNNGV. Complete variable domain (other parts from reference TRBV11-2 and TRBJ2-2): EAGVAQSPRYKIIEKRQSVAFWCNPISGHATLYWYQQILGQGPKLLIQFQNNGVVDDSQLPKDRFSAERLKGVDSTLKIQPAKLEDSAVYLCASSLALRRGTGELFFGEGSRLTVL.

The rearrangement uses TRBV7-2 and TRBJ2-1, with a tentative D call TRBD1 (5 bases). V was cut by 7 bases and J by 7 bases, with 14 bases left in between. Germline CDR1 and CDR2: SGHTA and FQGNSA. The CDR3 totals 13 residues. The CDR3 is CASNKNQGNEQFF. As DNA, the CDR3 is TGTGCCAGCAACAAAAATCAGGGTAATGAGCAGTTCTTC.

This clone was recorded a few times. V is TRBV10-2 and J is TRBJ1-2; D gene unclear. V lost 5 bases and J lost 2, with 12 bases in between. Germline V gene data show CDR1 as WSHSY and CDR2 as SAAADI. This CDR3 has 14 amino acids. CDR3: CASSPRGDNYGYTF. The DNA for the CDR3 is TGCGCCAGCAGTCCACGCGGTGACAACTATGGCTACACCTTC.

This chain joins TRBV15 and TRBJ2-7; 7 bases are a match to TRBD1. The CDR3 is 14 residues long. With 3 bases clipped from V and 4 bases from J, the junction kept 6 bases outside the gene matches. In germline, CDR1 is LNHNV, CDR2 YYDKDF (reference sequence). The CDR3 nucleotides are TGTGCCACCAGCAGGGGGGACAGAGAATACGAGCAGTACTTC. Its translation: CATSRGDREYEQYF.

The V and J genes are TRBV9 and TRBJ2-1, with 11 bases matching TRBD2. The CDR3 totals 15 residues. Per the germline V gene, CDR1 is SGDLS and CDR2 is YYNGEE. The ends lost 0 bases at V and 9 bases at J; junction bases unmatched: 5. CDR3 amino acids: CASSVEGSGRVEQFF. The CDR3 coding sequence is TGTGCCAGCAGCGTAGAGGGTAGCGGGAGGGTTGAGCAGTTCTTC.

The chain combines TRBV2 with TRBJ2-3, with D tentatively TRBD1 (5 bases). The CDR3 has 12 amino acids. Trimming removed 4 bases at V and 5 bases at J, with 7 bases between. Germline-derived CDR1 and CDR2 are SNHLY and FYNNEI. CDR3 in amino acids: CASSARGDTQYF. As DNA, the CDR3 is TGTGCCAGCAGTGCTAGGGGAGATACGCAGTATTTT.

The rearrangement links TRBV18 to TRBJ2-7; 9 bases are shared with TRBD2. V shed 4 bases, J shed 3 bases, and the junction held 7 bases outside the gene matches. Germline-derived CDR1 and CDR2 are KGHSH and LQKENI. This CDR3 is built from 15 residues. The CDR3 nucleotides are TGTGCCAGCTCACGCCCAGCTAGCGGGATCTACGAGCAGTACTTC. Its translation is CASSRPASGIYEQYF.

This chain links TRBV5-1 with TRBJ2-1, with D possibly matching TRBD1 (5 bases). The CDR3 is 13 residues long. CDR1 SGHRS and CDR2 YFSETQ come from the germline V gene. V lost 4 bases and J 7 bases, leaving 12 bases between the germline ends. DNA of the CDR3: TGCGCCAGCAGCCTGGTTGCAGGGAATGAGCAGTTCTTC. It codes for CASSLVAGNEQFF.

In DNA form, the CDR3 reads TGTGCCAGCAGCGGACAGCTATATCAGCCCCAGCATTTT. It is translated as CASSGQLYQPQHF. The V gene is TRBV6-5, the J gene TRBJ1-5; D perhaps matches TRBD1 (6 bases). This CDR3 region has 13 residues. V lost 6 bases and J 5 bases, leaving 11 bases between the germline ends. CDR1 MNHEY and CDR2 SVGAGI come from the germline V gene.

This clone was picked up a small number of times. The V gene is TRBV7-9, the J gene TRBJ1-2; D is ambiguous. Deletions cut 1 base from V and 4 bases from J, with 10 bases between. The CDR3 has 14 amino acids. Germline V gene lookup returns CDR1 SEHNR and CDR2 FQNEAQ (reference sequence). The CDR3 DNA follows: TGTGCCAGCAGCTTAGAAGGTGCGGCCTATGGCTACACCTTC. Its protein is CASSLEGAAYGYTF.

The chain couples TRBV6-5 to TRBJ1-2, with 11 bases matching TRBD1. The J segment lost 6 bases and the V segment lost 7 bases, leaving 10 bases of the junction unmatched. CDR1 is MNHEY, CDR2 SVGAGI, per germline. The length of the CDR3 is 15 residues. CDR3 protein: CASNGRTGGRDGYTF. The CDR3 DNA sequence: TGTGCCAGCAATGGTCGGACAGGGGGCAGAGATGGCTACACCTTC.

This chain connects TRBV7-8 to TRBJ1-2; D is perhaps TRBD1 (5 bases). The CDR3 is 16 residues long. Germline V gene data show CDR1 as SGHVS and CDR2 as FQNEAQ. V was pared by 4 bases and J by 5 bases, with 20 bases between. As DNA, the CDR3 is TGTGCCAGCAGCTCAACCTCCCAAGGACGGGGGTATGGCTACACCTTC. It is translated as CASSSTSQGRGYGYTF.

The genes are TRBV11-2 and TRBJ1-3; D not certain. Germline-derived CDR1 and CDR2 are SGHAT and FQNNGV. The CDR3 sequence is 16 residues long. Trimming took off 5 bases at V and 0 bases at J, with 14 bases between the two ends. The CDR3 coding sequence is TGTGCCAGCAGCCCCCAGCCCCTCAGCTCTGGAAACACCATATATTTT. Its translation is CASSPQPLSSGNTIYF.

This chain joins TRBV5-1 and TRBJ2-7, with 7 positions matching TRBD1. The V and J ends lost 3 bases and 6 bases, in that order; junction bases with no gene match: 9. The V gene's germline CDR1 is SGHRS and CDR2 YFSETQ. The CDR3 length is 14 residues. The CDR3 DNA reads TGCGCCAGCAGCTCGGGGACAGCTATATCCGAGCAGTACTTC. It yields the protein CASSSGTAISEQYF.

Only a few counts were recorded for this clone. CDR3 residues: CASSRDRGFYEQYF. The CDR3 coding sequence is TGTGCCAGCAGCCGGGACAGGGGATTCTACGAGCAGTACTTC. The chain joins TRBV7-6 to TRBJ2-7; 10 bases align to TRBD1. The ends lost 5 bases at V and 3 bases at J; junction bases unmatched: 4. The germline V gene encodes CDR1 SGHVS and CDR2 FNYEAQ. This CDR3 region has 14 residues.

This clone has only a few counts. The chain is built from TRBV6-6 and TRBJ1-5; D not resolved. The CDR3 extends over 14 amino acids. Germline V gene lookup returns CDR1 MNHNY and CDR2 SVGAGI (reference sequence). Deletions cut 2 bases from V and 1 base from J, with 6 bases between. The CDR3 loop is CASSYGQSNQPQHF. The CDR3 nucleotides are TGTGCCAGCAGTTACGGGCAGAGCAATCAGCCCCAGCATTTT.

This clone came up many times. This chain joins TRBV19 and TRBJ1-5, with 7 nucleotides matching TRBD1. This CDR3 comprises 14 residues. Germline trimming cut 9 bases from V and 5 bases from J; bases unmatched to any gene: 10. CDR1 is LNHDA, CDR2 SQIVND, per germline (reference sequence). In DNA, the CDR3 is TGTGCCAGCTTGACCGGGACAGCAGATCAGCCCCAGCATTTT. Amino acids: CASLTGTADQPQHF.

Only a few counts were recorded for this clone. The chain employs TRBV28 and TRBJ2-7, with a possible D match to TRBD2 (5 bases). The germline CDR1 and CDR2 sequences are MDHEN and SYDVKM. V was clipped by 9 bases and J by 2 bases, with 14 bases between them. The CDR3 runs to 13 residues. The CDR3 reads CASANGGTYEQYF. The DNA of the CDR3 is TGTGCCAGTGCCAACGGAGGAACCTACGAGCAGTACTTC.

The chain employs TRBV28 and TRBJ2-7; perhaps TRBD1 as D (5 bases). The CDR3 spans 14 residues. V lost 2 bases and J 5 bases, leaving 13 bases between the germline ends. CDR1 MDHEN and CDR2 SYDVKM come from the germline V gene. DNA for the CDR3: TGTGCCAGCAGTTTAGCAGGGATCCCCCACGAGCAGTACTTC. It codes for CASSLAGIPHEQYF.

There are many counts of this clone. The rearrangement uses TRBV19 and TRBJ2-1; tentatively, D is TRBD2 (5 bases). The ends were cut back, 3 bases at V and 6 bases at J, with 15 bases in the middle. Looked up from germline, CDR1 is LNHDA and CDR2 is SQIVND (reference sequence). The CDR3 consists of 15 residues. DNA of the CDR3: TGTGCCAGTAGTATGGGAGCCCGCGTAGGCAATGAGCAGTTCTTC. This encodes CASSMGARVGNEQFF.

In this sample, this clone turned up a few times. V gene TRBV27 combines with J gene TRBJ2-7; TRBD2 matches at 7 bases. From germline, CDR1 is MNHEY and CDR2 SMNVEV (reference sequence). The V segment lost 7 bases and the J segment 1 base; nucleotides outside the gene matches: 7. The CDR3 extends over 14 amino acids. For the CDR3, the DNA is TGTGCCAGCATGAGAGCGGGACGGTCCTACGAGCAGTACTTC. It is translated as CASMRAGRSYEQYF.

This clone has more than one count but fewer than ten. The CDR3 region has the DNA TGCGCCAGCAGGGAACAGGGGACAAGTGGCTACACCTTC. This encodes CASREQGTSGYTF. J is TRBJ1-2 and V is TRBV4-1; 7 bases align to TRBD1. The CDR3 has 13 amino acids. Trimming took 6 bases from V and 7 from J; bases not matched to a gene: 8. Looked up from germline, CDR1 is MGHRA and CDR2 is YSYEKL.

The CDR3 region is CASSYSMRAEGQFF. The CDR3 region has the DNA TGTGCCAGCAGTTACTCGATGCGGGCAGAAGGGCAGTTCTTC. This chain links TRBV6-5 with TRBJ2-1; tentative D call: TRBD2 (5 bases). Trimming removed 0 bases from V and 12 bases from J, with 15 bases in between. This CDR3 is 14 amino acids long. The germline V gene encodes CDR1 MNHEY and CDR2 SVGAGI.

This clone appeared a few times. CDR3 nucleotides: TGTGCCAGCAGCCCGCTGGGCGGAAAGAGCGCAGATACGCAGTATTTT. Its translation is CASSPLGGKSADTQYF. The rearrangement joins TRBV11-2 to TRBJ2-3; D gene ambiguous. CDR3 length: 16 residues. Germline V gives CDR1 SGHAT, CDR2 FQNNGV. V lost 5 bases and J lost 4, with 19 bases in between.

This clone was counted a few times. J is TRBJ2-7 and V is TRBV5-8, with 7 bases aligning to TRBD1. The CDR3 extends over 15 amino acids. Germline-derived CDR1 and CDR2 are SGHTS and YDEGEE. Germline trimming cut 4 bases from V and 3 bases from J; bases unmatched to any gene: 10. Here the CDR3 reads CASSNGQAQIYEQYF. The CDR3 DNA reads TGTGCCAGCAGCAACGGACAGGCCCAAATCTACGAGCAGTACTTC.

This clone was detected only a few times. The CDR3 DNA sequence: TGTGCCAGCACTCCGCCGACAGGTGCGAACTCCTACGAGCAGTACTTC. Protein product: CASTPPTGANSYEQYF. The chain recombines TRBV28 with TRBJ2-7, with D possibly TRBD1 on 6 matching bases. This CDR3 contains 16 residues. Germline assignment: CDR1 MDHEN and CDR2 SYDVKM. The V end was cut by 7 bases, the J end by 0 bases, with 19 bases between. Drawing the rest from reference TRBV28 and TRBJ2-7, the complete variable domain is DVKVTQSSRYLVKRTGEKVFLECVQDMDHENMFWYRQDPGLGLRLIYFSYDVKMKEKGDIPEGYSVSREKKERFSLILESASTNQTSMYLCASTPPTGANSYEQYFGPGTRLTVT.

This sequence joins TRBV9 and TRBJ2-5; D gene ambiguous. Looked up from germline, CDR1 is SGDLS and CDR2 is YYNGEE. The V end lost 5 bases, the J end lost 5 bases, and 16 bases lay between the germline ends. CDR3 length: 14 amino acids. The DNA of the CDR3 is TGTGCCAGCAGTACTGGTGGATTCGGGGAGACCCAGTACTTC. This codes for CASSTGGFGETQYF.

This clone was seen ten or more times. The same CDR3 can be traced to other DNA sequences in this sample. The chain combines TRBV18 with TRBJ2-5; no firm D call. Deletions cut 3 bases from V and 2 bases from J, with 4 bases between. This CDR3 comprises 12 residues. The germline gives CDR1 KGHSH, CDR2 LQKENI. In nucleotides, the CDR3 is TGTGCCAGCTCACCGGAACAAGAGACCCAGTACTTC. It encodes CASSPEQETQYF.